Shown below are 21 T cell receptor beta chains from a single sample sequenced in a study of control samples from healthy donors and cancer patients. TCRdb's table, derived via immunoSEQ multiplex PCR, lists solely in-frame clones and lacks some. Of around 160,000 clones in the sample, 93% are singletons; the top ten hold about 5.8%. Sequenced input: blood. The source of these receptors is a man aged 18-30 years in good health.

This clone was observed a single time. V is TRBV6-5 and J is TRBJ2-3; 10 nucleotides align to TRBD1. The germline V gene encodes CDR1 MNHEY and CDR2 SVGAGI. The CDR3 is made up of 15 amino acids. Unmatched junction bases numbered 8, after V lost 8 bases and J lost 3 bases. CDR3: CASHIGTGETDTQYF. The CDR3 DNA reads TGTGCCAGCCACATAGGGACAGGGGAAACAGATACGCAGTATTTT.

The gene calls are TRBV19 and TRBJ2-2; 8 positions match TRBD1. This CDR3 has 15 residues. V dropped 7 bases and J dropped 3; count of bases not matched to a gene: 7. CDR1 and CDR2 from the germline V gene are LNHDA and SQIVND (reference sequence). CDR3 nucleotides: TGTGCCAGTATTAAAGGACAGGGAGACACCGGGGAGCTGTTTTTT. As protein: CASIKGQGDTGELFF.

The chain combines TRBV2 with TRBJ2-7, with 12 bases aligning to TRBD2. Germline CDR1 SNHLY, CDR2 FYNNEI. V trimming: 6 bases; J trimming: 1 base; junction bases outside the gene matches: 4. This CDR3 has 15 amino acids. The CDR3 protein is CASRAGLAGSYEQYF. DNA for the CDR3: TGTGCCAGCAGAGCCGGACTAGCGGGGTCCTACGAGCAGTACTTC.

The gene calls are TRBV4-1 and TRBJ2-7, with 9 bases matching TRBD2. Germline CDR1 and CDR2: MGHRA and YSYEKL. After removal of 1 base from V and 3 bases from J, the junction contained 4 bases not matched to a gene. This CDR3 is 15 amino acids long. The CDR3 region has the DNA TGCGCCAGCAGCCAAGTAGCGGGAGAGGGCTACGAGCAGTACTTC. Translated, it gives CASSQVAGEGYEQYF.

The rearrangement joins TRBV3-1 (or the pseudogene TRBV3-2) to TRBJ2-6, with D possibly being TRBD1 or TRBD2 (5 bases each). Germline values: CDR1 LGHDT, CDR2 YNNKEL (reference sequence). The V and J ends lost 2 bases and 0 bases respectively, with 20 bases between them. The CDR3 contains 20 residues. DNA of the CDR3: TGTGCCAGCAGCCAAAGGGACGGTAGGATTTCAAGCTCTGGGGCCAACGTCCTGACTTTC. Residues: CASSQRDGRISSSGANVLTF.

CDR3 DNA sequence: TGTGCCAGCAAGGCAGGGGGCTTTGAAGCTTTCTTT. It is translated as CASKAGGFEAFF. The chain carries TRBV28 and TRBJ1-1, with TRBD1 matching 8 bases. This CDR3 is 12 amino acids long. Unmatched junction bases numbered 5, after V lost 7 bases and J lost 7 bases. Germline V gene sequence: CDR1 MDHEN, CDR2 SYDVKM.

This clone was detected once. V gene TRBV5-5 combines with J gene TRBJ2-3, with a weak D call TRBD2 (6 bases). This CDR3 comprises 13 residues. Per the germline V gene, CDR1 is SGHKS and CDR2 is YYEKEE (reference sequence). Trimming took off 0 bases at V and 9 bases at J, with 11 bases between the two ends. In DNA form, the CDR3 reads TGTGCCAGCAGCTTGGACGGAGGGCAAACGCAGTATTTT. This sequence encodes CASSLDGGQTQYF.

The chain is built from TRBV29-1 and TRBJ2-1; possibly TRBD1 for D (6 bases). Germline V CDR1 and CDR2: SQVTM, ANQGSEA. V was clipped by 1 base and J by 5 bases, with 18 bases between them. This CDR3 comprises 16 residues. The CDR3 loop reads CSVEGFKGERNNEQFF. DNA for the CDR3: TGCAGCGTTGAAGGCTTCAAGGGGGAGCGAAACAATGAGCAGTTCTTC.

Points on this clone: The sample carries other DNA sequences with the same CDR3. The V and J genes are TRBV7-9 and TRBJ2-2; no clear D. The CDR3 covers 12 residues. CDR1 and CDR2 (germline): SEHNR, FQNEAQ (reference sequence). The germline V and J ends were trimmed by 1 base and 6 bases, with 3 bases remaining between them. The CDR3: CASSLVSGELFF. The CDR3 bases are TGTGCCAGCAGCTTAGTCTCCGGGGAGCTGTTTTTT.

The chain couples TRBV5-4 to TRBJ1-1, with D uncertain. This CDR3 is built from 13 residues. With 4 bases removed from V and 1 base from J, the gap between germline ends came to 8 bases. The germline gives CDR1 SGHNT, CDR2 YYREEE (reference sequence). The CDR3 sequence: CASSGPKNTEAFF. CDR3 sequence (DNA): TGTGCCAGCAGCGGACCGAAGAACACTGAAGCTTTCTTT.

V gene TRBV7-2 combines with J gene TRBJ2-4, with D unclear. CDR1 and CDR2 from the germline V gene are SGHTA and FQGNSA. There are 14 residues in the CDR3. Trimming removed 1 base from V and 0 bases from J, with 4 bases in between. The CDR3 bases are TGTGCCAGCAGCTTAGACGGAGCCAAAAACATTCAGTACTTC. Its translation: CASSLDGAKNIQYF.

This chain connects TRBV25-1 to TRBJ1-2; TRBD1 is a possible D gene (6 bases). The germline V gene encodes CDR1 MGHDK and CDR2 SYGVNS. The CDR3 is made up of 16 amino acids. Trimming pared 4 bases from V and 4 bases from J, leaving 19 bases between. CDR3 amino acids: CASSASGWGRGYGYTF. CDR3 nucleotides: TGTGCCAGCAGTGCTTCGGGTTGGGGGCGCGGCTATGGCTACACCTTC.

The CDR3 coding sequence is TGCGCCAGCCGAGGACAGGGGCCTAATTCCTACGAGCAGTACTTC. Translating gives CASRGQGPNSYEQYF. The V call is TRBV5-1, the J call TRBJ2-7; TRBD1 aligns across 9 bases. The CDR3 consists of 15 residues. Germline V gives CDR1 SGHRS, CDR2 YFSETQ. Germline trimming cut 7 bases from V and 1 base from J; bases unmatched to any gene: 9.

The chain links TRBV3-1 (or the pseudogene TRBV3-2) to TRBJ2-2; D is ambiguous. V lost 1 base and J lost 4, with 10 bases in between. Germline V CDR1 and CDR2: LGHDT, YNNKEL (reference sequence). This CDR3 has 15 amino acids. In DNA, the CDR3 is TGTGCCAGCAGCCAAGGACTGTTTGGCACCGGGGAGCTGTTTTTT. This sequence encodes CASSQGLFGTGELFF.

V usage is TRBV7-2 and J usage is TRBJ2-1; D remains ambiguous. Germline V gene data show CDR1 as SGHTA and CDR2 as FQGNSA. The V gene lost 4 bases and the J gene lost 7 bases, with 11 bases spanning the gap. The CDR3 has 13 amino acids. The CDR3 DNA reads as TGTGCCAGCAGCTCCCCCCAGACAAATGAGCAGTTCTTC. Translating gives CASSSPQTNEQFF.

CDR3 sequence (DNA): TGTGCCAGCAGTCCCGGGACAGGGGATCAGCCCCAGCATTTT. This gives the protein CASSPGTGDQPQHF. V is TRBV27 and J is TRBJ1-5, with 10 bases lining up with TRBD1. With 5 bases clipped from V and 5 bases from J, the junction kept 3 bases outside the gene matches. The CDR3 loop spans 14 amino acids. Germline CDR1 MNHEY, CDR2 SMNVEV (reference sequence).

The rearrangement joins TRBV27 to TRBJ1-1; D might be TRBD1 (5 bases). This CDR3 has 18 residues. Germline values: CDR1 MNHEY, CDR2 SMNVEV (reference sequence). V gave up 11 bases and J gave up 4 bases, with 32 bases separating them. The CDR3: CAGPLGRKALPRGTEAFF. The CDR3 coding sequence is TGTGCCGGCCCATTGGGGAGAAAGGCACTCCCAAGGGGCACTGAAGCTTTCTTT.

This clone appeared once. CDR3 DNA sequence: TGTGCTGGGGAGGCCAACCAGGGTGAAAAACTGTTTTTT. As protein: CAGEANQGEKLFF. The V and J genes are TRBV30 and TRBJ1-4; a weak D match, TRBD1 (5 bases). The CDR3 has 13 residues. CDR1 is GTSNPN, CDR2 SVGIG, per germline (reference sequence).

This chain links TRBV30 with TRBJ1-1; 7 positions agree with TRBD1. Germline loops: CDR1 GTSNPN, CDR2 SVGIG (reference sequence). With 0 bases clipped from V and 7 bases from J, the junction kept 5 bases outside the gene matches. The length of the CDR3 is 13 residues. CDR3: CAWSVRGHIEAFF. The CDR3 DNA sequence: TGTGCCTGGAGTGTAAGGGGGCATATTGAAGCTTTCTTT.

V gene TRBV6-5 combines with J gene TRBJ2-7; weak D call: TRBD1 (5 bases). Germline V gene lookup returns CDR1 MNHEY and CDR2 SVGAGI. Deletions cut 0 bases from V and 4 bases from J, with 13 bases between. This CDR3 is built from 15 residues. CDR3 nucleotide sequence: TGTGCCAGCAGTTACTCGATCCCAGGGTGGTACGAGCAGTACTTC. The encoded protein is CASSYSIPGWYEQYF.

The chain carries TRBV30 and TRBJ2-1; possibly TRBD1 for D (5 bases). Germline V CDR1 and CDR2: GTSNPN, SVGIG (reference sequence). Deletions cut 5 bases from V and 9 bases from J, with 17 bases between. This CDR3 comprises 13 residues. The CDR3 here is CAWVDLRGAEQFF. CDR3 coding DNA: TGTGCCTGGGTAGACCTTAGGGGCGCTGAGCAGTTCTTC.